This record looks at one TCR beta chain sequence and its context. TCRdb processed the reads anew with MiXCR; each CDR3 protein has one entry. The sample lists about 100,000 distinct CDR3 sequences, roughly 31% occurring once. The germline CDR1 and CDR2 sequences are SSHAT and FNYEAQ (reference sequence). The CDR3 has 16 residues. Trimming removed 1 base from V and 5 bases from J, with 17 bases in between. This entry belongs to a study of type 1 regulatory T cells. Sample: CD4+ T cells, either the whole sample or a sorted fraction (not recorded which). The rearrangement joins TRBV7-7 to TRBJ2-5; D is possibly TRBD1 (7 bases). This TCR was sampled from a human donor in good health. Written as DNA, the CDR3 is TGTGCCAGCAGCTTAGGGCCGACAGGGAGGAGCGAGACCCAGTACTTC. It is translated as CASSLGPTGRSETQYF.